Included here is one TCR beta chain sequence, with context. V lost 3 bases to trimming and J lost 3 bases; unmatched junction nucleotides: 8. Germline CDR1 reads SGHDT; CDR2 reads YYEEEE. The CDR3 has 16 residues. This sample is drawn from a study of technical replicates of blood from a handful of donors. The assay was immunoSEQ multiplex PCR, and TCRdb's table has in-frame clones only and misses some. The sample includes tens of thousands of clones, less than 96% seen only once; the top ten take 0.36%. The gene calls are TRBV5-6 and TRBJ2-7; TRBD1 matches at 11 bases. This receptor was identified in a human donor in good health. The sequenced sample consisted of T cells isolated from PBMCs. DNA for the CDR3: TGTGCCAGCAGCTGGAGGACAGGGGGCATAATCTACGAGCAGTACTTC. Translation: CASSWRTGGIIYEQYF.